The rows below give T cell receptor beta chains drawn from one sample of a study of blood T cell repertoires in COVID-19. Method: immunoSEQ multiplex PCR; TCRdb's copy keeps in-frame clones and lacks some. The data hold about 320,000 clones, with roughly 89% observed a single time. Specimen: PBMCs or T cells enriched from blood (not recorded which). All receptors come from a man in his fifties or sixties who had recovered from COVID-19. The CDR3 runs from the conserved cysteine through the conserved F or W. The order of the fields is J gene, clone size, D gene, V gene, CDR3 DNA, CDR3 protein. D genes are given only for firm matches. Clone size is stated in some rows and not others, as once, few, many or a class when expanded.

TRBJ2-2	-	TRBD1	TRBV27	TGTGCCAGCAGCCAGCCCGGGACAGGGGGTGTCACCGGGGAGCTGTTTTTT	CASSQPGTGGVTGELFF
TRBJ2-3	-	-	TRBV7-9	TGTGCCAGCAGCTTAGCCTGGAAAGGACAGCCGAGGGCAGATACGCAGTATTTT	CASSLAWKGQPRADTQYF
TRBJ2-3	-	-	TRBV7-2	TGTGCCAGCAGCTTAGTACGTCGAAGGGGTCGAGATACGCAGTATTTT	CASSLVRRRGRDTQYF
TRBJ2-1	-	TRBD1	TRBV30	TGTGCCTACACCAAGACAGGGGGCCATGAGCAGTTCTTC	CAYTKTGGHEQFF
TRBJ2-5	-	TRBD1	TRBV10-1	TGCGCCAGCAGTGCCCGGGACAGGGGTCCGGAGACCCAGTACTTC	CASSARDRGPETQYF
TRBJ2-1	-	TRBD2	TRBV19	TGTGCCAGTAAAAAGTGGGAGGGGAACAATGAGCAGTTCTTC	CASKKWEGNNEQFF
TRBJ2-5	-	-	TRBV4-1	TGCGCCAGCAGCCAAGTTGGGGGCGTCGAGACCCAGTACTTC	CASSQVGGVETQYF
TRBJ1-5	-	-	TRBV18	TGTGCCAGCTCACCAGATGAAGCTCAGCCCCAGCATTTT	CASSPDEAQPQHF
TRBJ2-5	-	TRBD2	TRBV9	TGTGCCAGCAGCGTAGGTGGACTAGCGGGGCAAGAGACCCAGTACTTC	CASSVGGLAGQETQYF
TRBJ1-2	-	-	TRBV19	TGTGCCAGTAGTATTGGGTCCTCTGGAGGCTATGGCTACACCTTC	CASSIGSSGGYGYTF
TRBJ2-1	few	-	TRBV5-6	TGTGCCAGCAGATCCCCGGGACAAATCAATGAGCAGTTCTTC	CASRSPGQINEQFF
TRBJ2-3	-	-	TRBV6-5	TGTGCCAGCAGTTACAGGGGGACCCCAGATACGCAGTATTTT	CASSYRGTPDTQYF
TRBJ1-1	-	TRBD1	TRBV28	TGTGCCAGCAGTTTCACTGGACAGGGGTTCGGGAACACTGAAGCTTTCTTT	CASSFTGQGFGNTEAFF
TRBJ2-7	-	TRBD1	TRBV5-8	TGTGCCAGCAGCCTCCCGGGACAGAACGCCTACGAGCAGTACTTC	CASSLPGQNAYEQYF
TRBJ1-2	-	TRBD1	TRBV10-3	TGTGCCATCAGGAGACAGGGGGGGGACTATGGCTACACCTTC	CAIRRQGGDYGYTF
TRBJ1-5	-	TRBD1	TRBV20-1	TGCAGTGCTAGTCGGGACAGGGGGGCTCAGCCCCAGCATTTT	CSASRDRGAQPQHF
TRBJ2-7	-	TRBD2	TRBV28	TGTGCCAGCAGTTGGGGGGGGGCCTACGAGCAGTACTTC	CASSWGGAYEQYF
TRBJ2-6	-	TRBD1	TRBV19	TGTGCCAGCACCTCTTCCGGGACAGCCTCTGGGGCCAACGTCCTGACTTTC	CASTSSGTASGANVLTF
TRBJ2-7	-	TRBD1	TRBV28	TGTGCCAGCAGTACCGGGACAGGGAGGTCCTACGAGCAGTACTTC	CASSTGTGRSYEQYF
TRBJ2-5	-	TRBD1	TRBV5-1	TGCGCCAGCAGCCCGGGACAGGGACCGGCTGAGACCCAGTACTTC	CASSPGQGPAETQYF
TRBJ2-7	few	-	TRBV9	TGTGCCAGCAGCGGGACAGTAGGAGGCTACGAGCAGTACTTC	CASSGTVGGYEQYF
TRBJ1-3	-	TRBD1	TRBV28	TGTGCCAGCAGTTTTCCGGCGACAGGGAAGAGCTCTGGAAACACCATATATTTT	CASSFPATGKSSGNTIYF
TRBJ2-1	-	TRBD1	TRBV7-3	TGTGCCAGCAGTTTTTCCGGGACAGGGCAGTTCTTC	CASSFSGTGQFF
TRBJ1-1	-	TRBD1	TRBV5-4	TGTGCCAGCAGCGTACAGGGGCAGAACACTGAAGCTTTCTTT	CASSVQGQNTEAFF
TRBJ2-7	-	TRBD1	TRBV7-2	TGTGCCAGCAGCTCCCGATTAGGGGGCGGAGCACCCTACGAGCAGTACTTC	CASSSRLGGGAPYEQYF
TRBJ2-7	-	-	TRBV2	TGTGCCAGCAGTCAAACTCTCTACGAGCAGTACTTC	CASSQTLYEQYF
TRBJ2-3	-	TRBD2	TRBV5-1	TGCGCCAGCAGCTTGGGACTAGCGGGAGATACGCAGTATTTT	CASSLGLAGDTQYF
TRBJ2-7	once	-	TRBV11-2	TGTGCCAGCAGCGAAGGTAGGGGCAGATACTACGAGCAGTACTTC	CASSEGRGRYYEQYF
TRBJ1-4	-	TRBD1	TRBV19	TGTGCCAGCGCAAGGACAGGGTTGGATGAAAAACTGTTTTTT	CASARTGLDEKLFF
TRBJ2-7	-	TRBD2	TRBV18	TGTGCCAGCTCACCGGGGGGGGGCTACGAGCAGTACTTC	CASSPGGGYEQYF
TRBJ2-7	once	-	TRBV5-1	TGCGCCAGCAGCTCGCACCCGGGACAAGCCTACGAGCAGTACTTC	CASSSHPGQAYEQYF
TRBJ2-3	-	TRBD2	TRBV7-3	TGTGCCAGCAGCCTTCGACTAGCGGGAGTAGGTACAGATACGCAGTATTTT	CASSLRLAGVGTDTQYF
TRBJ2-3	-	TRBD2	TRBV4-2	TGTGCCAGCAGCCAAGCCAGAGGGAGGGGAAGGGCAGATACGCAGTATTTT	CASSQARGRGRADTQYF
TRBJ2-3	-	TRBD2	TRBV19	TGTGCCAGTAGTGCCGGACTAGGAGTCACAGATACGCAGTATTTT	CASSAGLGVTDTQYF
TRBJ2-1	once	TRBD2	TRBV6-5	TGTGCCAGCAGGATTAGCGGGAGTTCCCACAATGAGCAGTTCTTC	CASRISGSSHNEQFF
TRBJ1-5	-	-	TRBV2	TGTGCCAGCAGTGCCGGGGTACAGCCCCAGCATTTT	CASSAGVQPQHF
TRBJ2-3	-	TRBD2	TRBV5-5	TGTGCCAGCAGTTTTAGACTAGCGGCAGATACGCAGTATTTT	CASSFRLAADTQYF
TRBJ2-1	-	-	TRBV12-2	TGTGCAAGTCGCTTAGTGTCTTACGGTAGCGGGCTGACCAATGAGCAGTTCTTC	CASRLVSYGSGLTNEQFF
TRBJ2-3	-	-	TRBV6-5	TGTGCCAGCAGGAGGGGGTTCACGACCGGAGATACGCAGTATTTT	CASRRGFTTGDTQYF
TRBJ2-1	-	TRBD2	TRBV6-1	TGTGCCAGCAGTGAAGGGTGGGGCGGGAGAGGCGACAATGAGCAGTTCTTC	CASSEGWGGRGDNEQFF
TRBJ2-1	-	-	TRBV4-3	TGCGCCAGCAGCCAAGGAGCCCCGCGGACAAACAATGAGCAGTTCTTC	CASSQGAPRTNNEQFF
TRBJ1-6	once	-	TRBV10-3	TGTGCCATCAGGGAAACCGAGGATGGCTCACCCCTCCACTTT	CAIRETEDGSPLHF